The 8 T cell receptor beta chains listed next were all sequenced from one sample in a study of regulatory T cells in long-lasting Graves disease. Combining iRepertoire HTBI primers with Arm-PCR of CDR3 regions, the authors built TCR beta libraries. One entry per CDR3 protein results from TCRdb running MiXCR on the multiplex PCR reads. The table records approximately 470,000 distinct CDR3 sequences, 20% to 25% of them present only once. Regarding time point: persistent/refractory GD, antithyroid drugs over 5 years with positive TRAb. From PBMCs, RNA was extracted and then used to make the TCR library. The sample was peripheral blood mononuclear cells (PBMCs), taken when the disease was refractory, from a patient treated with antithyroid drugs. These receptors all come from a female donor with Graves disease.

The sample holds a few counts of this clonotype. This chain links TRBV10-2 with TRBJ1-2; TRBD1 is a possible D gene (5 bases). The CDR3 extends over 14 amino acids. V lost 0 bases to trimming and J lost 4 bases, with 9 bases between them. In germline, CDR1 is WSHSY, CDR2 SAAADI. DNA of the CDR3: TGCGCCAGCAGTGAGTCGGTCAGGGCCTATGGCTACACCTTC. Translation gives CASSESVRAYGYTF.

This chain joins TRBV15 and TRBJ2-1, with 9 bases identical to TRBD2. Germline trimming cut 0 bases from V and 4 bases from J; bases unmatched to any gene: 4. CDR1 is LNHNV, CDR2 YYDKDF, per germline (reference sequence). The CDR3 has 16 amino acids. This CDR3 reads CATSRDSGRLYNEQFF. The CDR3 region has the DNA TGTGCCACCAGCAGAGATAGCGGGAGATTGTACAATGAGCAGTTCTTC.

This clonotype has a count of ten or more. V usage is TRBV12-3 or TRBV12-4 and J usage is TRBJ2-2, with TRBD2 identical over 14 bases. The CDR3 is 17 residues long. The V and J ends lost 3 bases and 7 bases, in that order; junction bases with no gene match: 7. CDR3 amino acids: CASSFKGLAGVGGELFF. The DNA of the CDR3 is TGTGCCAGCAGTTTTAAGGGACTAGCGGGAGTTGGCGGGGAGCTGTTTTTT.

CDR3 sequence (DNA): TGCGCCAGCAGCCACAAAAGTGACACCAACTATGGCTACACCTTC. It is translated as CASSHKSDTNYGYTF. The chain joins TRBV4-1 to TRBJ1-2; D is ambiguous. CDR1 and CDR2 from the germline V gene are MGHRA and YSYEKL. The CDR3 totals 15 residues. With 3 bases removed from V and 2 bases from J, the gap between germline ends came to 13 bases.

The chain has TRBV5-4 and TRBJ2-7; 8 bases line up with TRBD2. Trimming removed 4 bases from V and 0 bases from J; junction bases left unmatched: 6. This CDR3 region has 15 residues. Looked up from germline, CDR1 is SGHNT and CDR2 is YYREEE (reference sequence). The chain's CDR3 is CASSPGGRPSYEQYF. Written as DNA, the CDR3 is TGTGCCAGCAGCCCGGGGGGGAGGCCCTCCTACGAGCAGTACTTC.

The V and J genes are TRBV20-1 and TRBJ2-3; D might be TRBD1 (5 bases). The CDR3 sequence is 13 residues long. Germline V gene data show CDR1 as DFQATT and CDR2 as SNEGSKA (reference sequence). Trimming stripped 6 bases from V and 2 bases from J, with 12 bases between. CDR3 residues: CSAQDTNTDTQYF. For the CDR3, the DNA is TGCAGTGCCCAGGACACTAACACAGATACGCAGTATTTT.

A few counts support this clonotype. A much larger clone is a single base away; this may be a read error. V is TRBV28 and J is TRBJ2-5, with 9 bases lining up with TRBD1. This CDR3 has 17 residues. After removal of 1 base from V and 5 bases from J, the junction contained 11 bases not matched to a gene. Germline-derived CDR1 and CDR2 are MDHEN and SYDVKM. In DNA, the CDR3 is TGTGCCAGCAGTTTATCTAGTCGGGGGACAGGGAAGGAGACCCAGTACTTC. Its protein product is CASSLSSRGTGKETQYF.

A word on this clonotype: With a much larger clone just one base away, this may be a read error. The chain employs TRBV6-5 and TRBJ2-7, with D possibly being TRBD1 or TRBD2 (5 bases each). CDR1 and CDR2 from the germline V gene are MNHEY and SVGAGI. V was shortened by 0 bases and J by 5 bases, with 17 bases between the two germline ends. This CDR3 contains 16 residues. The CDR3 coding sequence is TGTGCCAGCAGTTACTCGTCCCAGGGAGAGGTCCACGAGCAGTACTTC. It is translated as CASSYSSQGEVHEQYF.